The 6 T cell receptor beta chains listed next were all sequenced from one sample in a study of response to subunit inactivated influenza vaccine. Each CDR3 protein is one row after TCRdb ran MiXCR on the RT-PCR reads. The sample holds about 780,000 distinct CDR3 sequences, about a fifth seen once. The material was PBMCs from blood, obtained approximately 5 days after vaccination. The receptor set was obtained from a man aged 50 to 60 who received an inactivated influenza vaccine.

This clonotype was seen only a few times. The chain is built from TRBV12-3 or TRBV12-4 and TRBJ1-1; tentative D call: TRBD1 (6 bases). V was cut by 3 bases and J by 5 bases, with 10 bases left in between. This CDR3 has 13 amino acids. The CDR3 sequence is CASSFKGGTEAFF. CDR3 coding DNA: TGTGCCAGCAGTTTTAAGGGGGGGACTGAAGCTTTCTTT.

This clonotype was counted a few times. The chain is built from TRBV4-1 and TRBJ2-1; 9 bases match TRBD2. The CDR3 has 15 amino acids. In germline, CDR1 is MGHRA, CDR2 YSYEKL. The V segment lost 1 base and the J segment 7 bases; nucleotides outside the gene matches: 5. The CDR3, as DNA: TGCGCCAGCAGCCAAGCCGGACTAGCGCGTAATGAGCAGTTCTTC. As protein: CASSQAGLARNEQFF.

This clonotype was observed many times. This rearrangement joins TRBV25-1 to TRBJ2-3; D is uncertain. The CDR3 covers 14 residues. Germline-derived CDR1 and CDR2 are MGHDK and SYGVNS. Trimming removed 6 bases from V and 0 bases from J, with 10 bases in between. The CDR3 region has the DNA TGTGCCAGCAGCCTTCTTACTAGCACAGATACGCAGTATTTT. Translating gives CASSLLTSTDTQYF.

The rearrangement links TRBV12-3 or TRBV12-4 to TRBJ1-2, with 8 bases fitting TRBD1. This CDR3 is built from 14 residues. V was clipped by 4 bases and J by 5 bases; unmatched bases: 6. As DNA, the CDR3 is TGTGCCAGCAGTTCGCAGACAGGGGATTATGGCTACACCTTC. Translated, it gives CASSSQTGDYGYTF.

This clonotype turned up a few times. The rearrangement joins TRBV29-1 to TRBJ1-1; D remains unclear. The V end was cut by 7 bases, the J end by 1 base, with 13 bases between. Germline CDR1 is SQVTM and CDR2 is ANQGSEA. The CDR3 loop spans 13 amino acids. The CDR3 loop is CSGRGQQNTEAFF. The DNA for the CDR3 is TGCAGCGGCCGAGGGCAACAGAACACTGAAGCTTTCTTT.

The V gene is TRBV5-1, the J gene TRBJ1-1; TRBD1 matches at 10 bases. In germline, CDR1 is SGHRS, CDR2 YFSETQ. The V gene end was trimmed by 2 bases and the J gene end by 4 bases; junction bases not matched to a gene: 8. The CDR3 runs 16 residues. CDR3 loop: CASSFMTGGVGTEAFF. CDR3 sequence (DNA): TGCGCCAGCAGCTTTATGACAGGGGGCGTAGGCACTGAAGCTTTCTTT.